The subject of this entry is one T cell receptor beta chain. In the original workflow: Reference gene primer amplification in the assay estimated nucleated cell counts. Sequencing used immunoSEQ multiplex PCR; TCRdb keeps in-frame clones, though not all of them. V and J calls plus clone size are reproduced from that table; the DNA served to infer D and trimming. This table has under 350,000 clones, 70% to 90% appearing once. The sample belongs to a study of blood T cell repertoires in COVID-19. Overall study: Some COVID-19 samples were acute and others convalescent; all came from the United States, Italy and Spain. T cells, B-cell-depleted T cells, or PBMCs supplied cDNA or gDNA.

The CDR3 contains 16 residues. The J segment lost 2 bases and the V segment lost 2 bases, leaving 5 bases of the junction unmatched. Germline V gives CDR1 MNHEY, CDR2 SVGAGI. The sequence was obtained from a woman between 70 and 85 years old with acute or convalescent COVID-19. This rearrangement joins TRBV6-5 to TRBJ2-5; 10 nucleotides agree with TRBD2. The sample comprised peripheral blood. The CDR3 DNA reads TGTGCCAGCAGTTACACACTAGCGGGGAGTCAAGAGACCCAGTACTTC. Its translation: CASSYTLAGSQETQYF.